In its sample, the clone carrying this T cell receptor beta chain was seen a few times. Its matching antigen is unknown. The data are from a study of a mutant IDH1 vaccine in newly diagnosed glioma. Study details: Patients previously underwent radiotherapy, temozolomide, or both, and most underwent both. Points from the study as a whole: Changes in top peripheral clonotypes did not appear linked to pseudoprogression. Vaccination induced immune responses in 93.3% of patients.

Time point of the sample: baseline, week 1 (first vaccination visit). Treatment noted: pre-vaccination baseline after standard-of-care therapy. Generated by immunoSEQ multiplex PCR, the TCRdb table keeps only in-frame clones and is missing some. The sample records some 87,000 clones, roughly 75% being singletons. The sample here was PBMCs, taken from a glioma patient treated with radiotherapy, temozolomide or both. This TCR came from a man between 40 and 49 years old with glioma.

CDR3 in amino acids: CATRGLEVGELFF. In nucleotides, the CDR3 is TGTGCCACCAGGGGATTGGAGGTCGGGGAGCTGTTTTTT. The chain joins TRBV6-5 to TRBJ2-2; possibly TRBD1 for D (6 bases). This CDR3 has 13 amino acids. The germline CDR1 and CDR2 sequences are MNHEY and SVGAGI. V gave up 10 bases and J gave up 7 bases, with 16 bases separating them.